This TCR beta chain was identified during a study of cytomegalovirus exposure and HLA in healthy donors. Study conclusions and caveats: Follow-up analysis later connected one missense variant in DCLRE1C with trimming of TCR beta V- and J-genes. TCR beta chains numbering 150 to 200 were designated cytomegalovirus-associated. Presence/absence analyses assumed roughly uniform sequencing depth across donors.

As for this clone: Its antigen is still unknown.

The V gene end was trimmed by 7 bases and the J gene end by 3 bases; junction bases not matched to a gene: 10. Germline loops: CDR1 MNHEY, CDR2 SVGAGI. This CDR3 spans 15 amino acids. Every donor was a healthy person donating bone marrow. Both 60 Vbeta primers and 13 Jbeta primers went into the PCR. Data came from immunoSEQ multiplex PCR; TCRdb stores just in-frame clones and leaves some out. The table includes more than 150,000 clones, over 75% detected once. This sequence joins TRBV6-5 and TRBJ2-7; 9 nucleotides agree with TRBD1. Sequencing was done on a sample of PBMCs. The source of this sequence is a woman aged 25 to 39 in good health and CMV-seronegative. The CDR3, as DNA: TGTGCCAGCACCTCTACCGGGACAGGGATCTACGAGCAGTACTTC. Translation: CASTSTGTGIYEQYF.